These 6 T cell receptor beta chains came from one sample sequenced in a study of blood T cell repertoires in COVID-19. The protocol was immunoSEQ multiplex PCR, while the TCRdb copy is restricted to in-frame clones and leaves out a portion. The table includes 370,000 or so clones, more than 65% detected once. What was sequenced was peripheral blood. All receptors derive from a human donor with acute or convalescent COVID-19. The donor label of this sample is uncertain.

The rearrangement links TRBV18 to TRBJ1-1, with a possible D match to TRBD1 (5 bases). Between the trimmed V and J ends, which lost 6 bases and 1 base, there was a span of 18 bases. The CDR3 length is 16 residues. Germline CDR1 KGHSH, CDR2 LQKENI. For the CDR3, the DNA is TGTGCCAGCTCCTATTGGGGGGGAAGGAAGAACACTGAAGCTTTCTTT. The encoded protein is CASSYWGGRKNTEAFF.

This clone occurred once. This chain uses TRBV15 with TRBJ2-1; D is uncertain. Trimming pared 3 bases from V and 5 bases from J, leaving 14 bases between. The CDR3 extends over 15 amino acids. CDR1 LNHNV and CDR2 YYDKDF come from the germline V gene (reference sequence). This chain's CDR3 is CATSSPSRWNNEQFF. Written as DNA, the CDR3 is TGTGCCACCAGCAGTCCCTCGCGGTGGAACAATGAGCAGTTCTTC.

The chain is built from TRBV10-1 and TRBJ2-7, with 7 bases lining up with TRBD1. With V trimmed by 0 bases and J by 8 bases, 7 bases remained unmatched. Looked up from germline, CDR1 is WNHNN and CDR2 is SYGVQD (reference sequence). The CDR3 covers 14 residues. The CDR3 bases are TGCGCCAGCAGTGAGTCGAGGGGCAGGGGGAAGCAGTACTTC. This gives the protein CASSESRGRGKQYF.

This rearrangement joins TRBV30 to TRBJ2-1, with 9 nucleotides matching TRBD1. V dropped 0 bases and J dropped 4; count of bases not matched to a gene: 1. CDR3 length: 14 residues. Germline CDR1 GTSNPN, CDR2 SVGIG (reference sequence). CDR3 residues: CAWSVGQGYNEQFF. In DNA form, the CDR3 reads TGTGCCTGGAGTGTGGGACAGGGATACAATGAGCAGTTCTTC.

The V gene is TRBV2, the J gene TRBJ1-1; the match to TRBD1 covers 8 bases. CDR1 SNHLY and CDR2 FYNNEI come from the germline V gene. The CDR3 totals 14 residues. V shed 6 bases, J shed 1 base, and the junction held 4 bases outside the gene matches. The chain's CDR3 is CASSNRGGNTEAFF. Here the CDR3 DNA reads TGTGCCAGCAGCAACAGGGGGGGGAACACTGAAGCTTTCTTT.

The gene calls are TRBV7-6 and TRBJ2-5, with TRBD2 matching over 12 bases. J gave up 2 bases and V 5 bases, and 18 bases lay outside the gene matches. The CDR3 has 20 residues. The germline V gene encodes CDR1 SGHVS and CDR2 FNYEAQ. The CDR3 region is CASSELRLAGVSLGQETQYF. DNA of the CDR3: TGTGCCAGCAGCGAACTGCGACTAGCGGGGGTCTCTTTGGGGCAAGAGACCCAGTACTTC.